This T cell receptor (beta chain) was obtained from a study of metastatic and nonmetastatic thyroid tumors. About the research overall: For malignant and benign thyroid patients, tumor or nodule tissue and blood were the sources whose repertoires were compared.

Nobody among the patients had been given any treatment before thyroid surgery. This clone was observed many times. From germline, CDR1 is SEHNR and CDR2 FQNEAQ (reference sequence). V was pared by 5 bases and J by 3 bases, with 11 bases between. The CDR3 loop spans 14 amino acids. With MiXCR, TCRdb called clones anew from the PCR reads. The data hold tens of thousands of clones, with roughly 15% observed a single time. This sequence joins TRBV7-9 and TRBJ1-5; D might be TRBD1 (5 bases). The sequence was obtained from a female donor with papillary thyroid cancer or a benign thyroid nodule (not recorded which). Some clones in this sample may be carry-over from other donors' samples. The sequencing input was blood. The CDR3 nucleotides read TGTGCCAGCAGCGGAGACAGAAACAATCAGCCCCAGCATTTT. Encoded protein: CASSGDRNNQPQHF.